This TCR beta chain was found in a study of lymphopenia after photon versus proton radiotherapy. In regard to this clone: No antigen is known for it.

Germline values: CDR1 MGHRA, CDR2 YSYEKL. Germline trimming cut 2 bases from V and 2 bases from J; bases unmatched to any gene: 11. This CDR3 is 20 amino acids long. Clones were read by immunoSEQ multiplex PCR, and TCRdb kept only the in-frame ones, dropping some. Among approximately 24,000 clones listed, more than 75% were seen once. Overall study results and limits: Relative stability marked proton patients; photon patients lost diversity and naive cells. A bigger post-nadir fall in TCR diversity correlated inversely with survival time in deceased patients. After the lymphocyte nadir, photon-treated repertoires showed oligoclonal expansion, especially of CD8+ Temra cells.

The sample in question was peripheral blood, obtained from a patient treated with photon-based radiotherapy. This chain links TRBV4-1 with TRBJ2-6; 11 nucleotides match TRBD2. This receptor was identified in a woman in her 50s with cholangiocarcinoma. In DNA, the CDR3 is TGCGCCAGCAGCCAAATCCATAGCGGGGGGGCTGTTACTGGGGCCAACGTCCTGACTTTC. Residues: CASSQIHSGGAVTGANVLTF.